This T cell receptor (beta chain) stems from a study of shared clonotypes between healthy human individuals. Study at large: The plates for each donor numbered three CD4 naive, three CD4 memory, two CD8 naive and one CD8 memory.

For this clone: Its antigen remains unidentified.

Study-wide findings and caveats: It was observed that roughly 5% of naive CD4 clonotypes were shared across a handful of donors.

Naive CD8 cells lacked CD45RO and underwent positive selection for CCR7, leaving out terminally differentiated effector memory CD45RA+ cells. This table comes from immunoSEQ multiplex PCR, and its TCRdb copy is limited to in-frame clones, with some not included. The repertoire includes just over 2,000,000 clones, approximately 94% of them detected once, and about 1.1% sits in the top ten. Sequenced: naive CD8+ T cells sorted from blood. This receptor was identified in a young man in good health.

CDR3 sequence (DNA): TGTGCCTGGAGTCTGGGGCGCTCCGGCAATCAGCCCCAGCATTTT. It codes for CAWSLGRSGNQPQHF. The rearrangement joins TRBV30 to TRBJ1-5; tentatively, D is TRBD1 (5 bases). Germline CDR1 is GTSNPN and CDR2 is SVGIG (reference sequence). The V end was cut by 2 bases, the J end by 2 bases, with 13 bases between. The CDR3 totals 15 residues.